This T cell receptor beta chain was identified in a study of T cells after yellow fever vaccination. Germline V gene data show CDR1 as SGHTS and CDR2 as YDEGEE. J was trimmed by 6 bases and V by 2 bases; bases with no gene match: 8. This CDR3 has 15 amino acids. Synthesis of TCR cDNA relied on 5'RACE template switching, which attached a universal primer site and UMIs. One entry per CDR3 protein, called by TCRdb with MiXCR from the 5' RACE reads. The data contain over 150,000 distinct CDR3 sequences, 6% to 7.5% of them singletons. The sample was CD4+ T cells sorted from PBMCs, taken less than 6 days after the first yellow fever vaccination. The sequence was collected from a young man who received the YFV17D yellow fever vaccine. The chain uses TRBV5-8 and TRBJ2-7, with TRBD1 identical over 10 bases. Written as DNA, the CDR3 is TGTGCCAGCAGCTTCTCCGGGACAGGGGAACGCGAGCAGTACGTC. It encodes CASSFSGTGEREQYV.